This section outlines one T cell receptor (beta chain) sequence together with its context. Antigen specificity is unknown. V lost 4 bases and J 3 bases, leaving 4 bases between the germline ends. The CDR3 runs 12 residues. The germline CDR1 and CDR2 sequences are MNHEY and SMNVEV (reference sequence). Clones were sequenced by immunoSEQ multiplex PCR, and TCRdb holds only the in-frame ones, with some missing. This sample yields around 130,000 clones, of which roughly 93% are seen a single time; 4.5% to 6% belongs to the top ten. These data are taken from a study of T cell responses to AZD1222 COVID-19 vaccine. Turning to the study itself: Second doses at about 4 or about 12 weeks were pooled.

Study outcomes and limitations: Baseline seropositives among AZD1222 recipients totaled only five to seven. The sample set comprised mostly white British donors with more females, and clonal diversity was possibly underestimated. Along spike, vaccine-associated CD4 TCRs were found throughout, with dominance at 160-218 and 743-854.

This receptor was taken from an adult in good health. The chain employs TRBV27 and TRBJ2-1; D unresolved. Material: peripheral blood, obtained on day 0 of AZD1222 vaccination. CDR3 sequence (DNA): TGTGCCAGCAGTTCCTTCTACAATGAGCAGTTCTTC. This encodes CASSSFYNEQFF.